These T cell receptor beta chains were read from a single sample in a study of blood T cells in healthy people across ages. TCRdb itself ran the 5' RACE reads through MiXCR, one entry per CDR3 protein. The profile shows approximately 2,000,000 distinct CDR3 sequences, about 39% of them singletons. The specimen was blood. Receptor source: a human donor in good health. Both conserved end residues are part of each CDR3. Each record gives: CDR3 DNA, CDR3 protein, clone size, J gene, D gene, V gene. A D gene is named only where the DNA matches it firmly. Some rows have no size entry. The others give once, few or many, or a class for an expanded clone.

CDR3nt: TGTGCTAGTGGCAGTGAGAGGGGCGCGAGCAATCAGCCCCAGCATTTT
CDR3aa: CASGSERGASNQPQHF
abundance: few
j_gene: TRBJ1-5
d_gene: .
v_gene: TRBV12-5

CDR3nt: TGTGCCAGCAGTTTTACTGCAGGGGGCAACGAGCAGTACTTC
CDR3aa: CASSFTAGGNEQYF
abundance: .
j_gene: TRBJ2-7
d_gene: TRBD1
v_gene: TRBV27

CDR3nt: TGTGCCAGCCACGGGATAGGGGCACCTTACGAGCAGTACTTC
CDR3aa: CASHGIGAPYEQYF
abundance: many
j_gene: TRBJ2-7
d_gene: .
v_gene: TRBV5-6

CDR3nt: TGTGCCAGCAGTTACGTGGGGGAGCAGTACTTC
CDR3aa: CASSYVGEQYF
abundance: .
j_gene: TRBJ2-4
d_gene: .
v_gene: TRBV6-2/TRBV6-3

CDR3nt: TGTGCCAGCAGCGTATGGTGCAGGGGCAGGGGAAAGCAGCCCCAGCATTTT
CDR3aa: CASSVWCRGRGKQPQHF
abundance: .
j_gene: TRBJ1-5
d_gene: .
v_gene: TRBV9

CDR3nt: TGTGCCACCAGCAGAGATTTGGGCACCGGGTACGAGCAGTACTTC
CDR3aa: CATSRDLGTGYEQYF
abundance: .
j_gene: TRBJ2-7
d_gene: .
v_gene: TRBV15

CDR3nt: TGTGCCAGCAGTTTAGGGGACAGGGATGGCTATGGCTACACCTTC
CDR3aa: CASSLGDRDGYGYTF
abundance: .
j_gene: TRBJ1-2
d_gene: TRBD1
v_gene: TRBV12-3/TRBV12-4

CDR3nt: TGCGCCAGCAGCCAAGTGCAGGGGGACTACAATGAGCAGTTCTTC
CDR3aa: CASSQVQGDYNEQFF
abundance: .
j_gene: TRBJ2-1
d_gene: TRBD1
v_gene: TRBV4-1

CDR3nt: TGTGCCAGCAGCTTAATGGGTGGCTCGGGAGAGCAGTACTTC
CDR3aa: CASSLMGGSGEQYF
abundance: .
j_gene: TRBJ2-7
d_gene: .
v_gene: TRBV7-3

CDR3nt: TGTGCCAGCAGTTTCCAGGCTAGCGGGGGGTTGGAGCAGTTCTTC
CDR3aa: CASSFQASGGLEQFF
abundance: few
j_gene: TRBJ2-1
d_gene: TRBD2
v_gene: TRBV2

CDR3nt: TGTGCCAGCAGCTCAAACATGCGTCGGGAGCAGTACTTC
CDR3aa: CASSSNMRREQYF
abundance: few
j_gene: TRBJ2-4
d_gene: .
v_gene: TRBV7-9

CDR3nt: TGTGCCAGCAGCTTAGATGAACGTACAGGGGGCGATTCACCCCTCCACTTT
CDR3aa: CASSLDERTGGDSPLHF
abundance: .
j_gene: TRBJ1-6
d_gene: TRBD1
v_gene: TRBV7-6

CDR3nt: TGTGCCAGCAGCTTACTTAACTACGAGCAGTTCTTC
CDR3aa: CASSLLNYEQFF
abundance: .
j_gene: TRBJ2-1
d_gene: .
v_gene: TRBV7-9

CDR3nt: TGTGCCAGCAGTCGGACAGAAGTCGGGAATCAGCCCCAGCATTTT
CDR3aa: CASSRTEVGNQPQHF
abundance: .
j_gene: TRBJ1-5
d_gene: .
v_gene: TRBV2

CDR3nt: TGTGCCAGCAGACCTACCAGGGGGCAGCTTGACTATGGCTACACCTTC
CDR3aa: CASRPTRGQLDYGYTF
abundance: .
j_gene: TRBJ1-2
d_gene: TRBD1
v_gene: TRBV28

CDR3nt: TGTGCCAGCAGCGGGCAGGTCGGTGAGCAGTTCTTC
CDR3aa: CASSGQVGEQFF
abundance: once
j_gene: TRBJ2-1
d_gene: .
v_gene: TRBV9

CDR3nt: TGTGCCAGCCGGACCGGCGGGACAGGGGGCTCCTACGAGCAGTACTTC
CDR3aa: CASRTGGTGGSYEQYF
abundance: many
j_gene: TRBJ2-7
d_gene: TRBD1
v_gene: TRBV7-2

CDR3nt: TGCAGTGCTACGAACCCGACAGGGTTTAACACCTTC
CDR3aa: CSATNPTGFNTF
abundance: .
j_gene: TRBJ1-2
d_gene: TRBD1
v_gene: TRBV20-1